This T cell receptor beta chain came from a study of graft-versus-host responses after intestinal transplantation. For the study at large: Recipients were given multivisceral, liver-intestinal, or isolated intestinal transplants. Every one of the recipients received anti-thymocyte globulin induction and afterwards took tacrolimus and steroids for approximately 3 years. Points from the study as a whole: GvH clones were found in recipient marrow; some appeared first in ileum or blood. With peak circulating GvH clone levels came an association with early post-transplant HvG declines.

Note on this clone: No antigen is known for it.

The V segment lost 0 bases and the J segment 5 bases; nucleotides outside the gene matches: 3. The germline CDR1 and CDR2 sequences are SGHDT and YYEEEE. This CDR3 has 15 residues. Generated by immunoSEQ multiplex PCR, the TCRdb table keeps only in-frame clones and is missing some. This table has roughly 96,000 clones, over 75% appearing once. This receptor was identified in a human donor who received an intestinal transplant. The material sequenced was unstimulated CD8+ T cells sorted from spleen or lymph node cells, taken before intestinal transplant. The chain joins TRBV5-6 to TRBJ2-7, with 12 bases identical to TRBD1. The CDR3 bases are TGTGCCAGCAGCTTGGCCGGGACAGGGGGCAACGAGCAGTACTTC. Its translation: CASSLAGTGGNEQYF.